These 6 T cell receptor beta chains share one sample of origin, sequenced in a study of T cell responses to AZD1222 COVID-19 vaccine. The data were produced by immunoSEQ multiplex PCR, yet TCRdb's version contains in-frame clones alone and is incomplete. The sample includes roughly 150,000 clones, nearly 95% seen only once; the top ten take around 2.3%. Sequences were derived from peripheral blood, sampled on day 0 of AZD1222 vaccination. Receptor source: an adult in good health.

The rearrangement uses TRBV3-1 (or the pseudogene TRBV3-2) and TRBJ1-2; D is unresolved. V was cut by 0 bases and J by 4 bases, with 9 bases left in between. Germline V gene sequence: CDR1 LGHDT, CDR2 YNNKEL (reference sequence). The CDR3 runs to 14 residues. The chain's CDR3 is CASSQEDHVYGYTF. CDR3 nucleotide sequence: TGTGCCAGCAGCCAAGAGGACCATGTCTATGGCTACACCTTC.

The chain carries TRBV5-1 and TRBJ2-2, with unresolved D. The ends were cut back, 1 base at V and 0 bases at J, with 7 bases in the middle. The CDR3 is 15 amino acids. The V gene's germline CDR1 is SGHRS and CDR2 YFSETQ. The CDR3: CASSLKQTNTGELFF. CDR3 sequence (DNA): TGCGCCAGCAGCTTGAAACAGACGAACACCGGGGAGCTGTTTTTT.

The V gene is TRBV28, the J gene TRBJ1-1; D ambiguous. Germline V gives CDR1 MDHEN, CDR2 SYDVKM. The CDR3 loop spans 16 amino acids. V lost 4 bases to trimming and J lost 0 bases, with 15 bases between them. The CDR3, as DNA: TGTGCCAGCAGTTCTCCCCAGGTAGCTCTGAACACTGAAGCTTTCTTT. This sequence encodes CASSSPQVALNTEAFF. Using reference TRBV28 and TRBJ1-1 for the parts outside the CDR3, the full variable domain is DVKVTQSSRYLVKRTGEKVFLECVQDMDHENMFWYRQDPGLGLRLIYFSYDVKMKEKGDIPEGYSVSREKKERFSLILESASTNQTSMYLCASSSPQVALNTEAFFGQGTRLTVV.

V gene TRBV13 combines with J gene TRBJ2-7; no clear D gene. The CDR3 sequence is 11 residues long. Looked up from germline, CDR1 is PRHDT and CDR2 is FYEKMQ (reference sequence). Between the trimmed V and J ends, which lost 6 bases and 4 bases, there was a span of 7 bases. DNA of the CDR3: TGTGCCAGCAGTCGTAGTTACGAGCAGTACTTC. It codes for CASSRSYEQYF.

V is TRBV12-3 or TRBV12-4 and J is TRBJ1-1, with D possibly TRBD1 on 5 matching bases. V lost 1 base, J lost 4 bases, and 7 bases lay in between. The CDR3 spans 13 residues. The CDR3 DNA follows: TGTGCCAGCAGTTTAGAAGGGGCCACTGAAGCTTTCTTT. Its translation is CASSLEGATEAFF.

CDR3 region: CASSRRRGMGETQYF. CDR3 DNA: TGTGCCAGCAGCCGCCGGAGAGGGATGGGGGAGACCCAGTACTTC. This chain connects TRBV21-1 to TRBJ2-5; the tabulated D call, TRBD2, remains unverified against the DNA. TRBV21-1 has pseudogene status. The CDR3 is 15 residues long.